The following is a T cell receptor beta chain sequence with its context. The antigen remains unidentified. This sample stems from a study of CD8 T cells in Susac syndrome. About the study: Treatment at blood withdrawal was none, corticosteroids, or intravenous immunoglobulin alone in Susac syndrome patients.

General study points: None of the CD4+ T cell repertoires in Susac syndrome showed clonal expansion.

The CDR3 is 16 amino acids. Germline-derived CDR1 and CDR2 are SGHDT and YYEEEE. The V end was cut by 2 bases, the J end by 2 bases, with 14 bases between. The authors sequenced TCR beta from blood CD8+ and CD4+ T cells. RNA, at roughly 0.45 to 1 ug, was reverse transcribed with random hexamers. Across 54 Vbeta and 13 Jbeta, immunoSEQ multiplex PCR amplified TCR beta CDR3. TCRdb reprocessed the immunoSEQ multiplex PCR reads with MiXCR, giving one entry per CDR3 protein. Counted here are 160,000 or so distinct CDR3 sequences, roughly 95% occurring once; the ten biggest clones make up 0.15% to 0.2%. V is TRBV5-6 and J is TRBJ2-4, with D perhaps TRBD1 (6 bases). The sequence derives from a human donor with Susac syndrome. The sample taken for sequencing was CD4+ T cells from PBMCs. The CDR3 DNA follows: TGTGCCAGCAGCTTCCCGGGCAGGGGCCCCAAAAACATTCAGTACTTC. It encodes CASSFPGRGPKNIQYF.